Shown below are 8 T cell receptor beta chains from a single sample sequenced in a study of blood T cell repertoires in COVID-19. Clones were sequenced by immunoSEQ multiplex PCR, and TCRdb holds only the in-frame ones, with some missing. The repertoire holds around 74,000 clones, with over 85% as singletons. Specimen: peripheral blood. Source of these receptors: a woman of 80 years or more with active or convalescent COVID-19.

The J gene is TRBJ2-7, the V gene TRBV7-2, with 8 bases lining up with TRBD2. This CDR3 is built from 12 residues. Losses at the gene ends were 6 bases for V and 3 bases for J; bases not matched to a gene: 1. Germline V gene sequence: CDR1 SGHTA, CDR2 FQGNSA. In DNA form, the CDR3 reads TGTGCCAGCAGAGGGACTAGCTACGAGCAGTACTTC. Translation gives CASRGTSYEQYF.

The chain links TRBV19 to TRBJ1-2; 10 bases align to TRBD1. Germline-derived CDR1 and CDR2 are LNHDA and SQIVND (reference sequence). CDR3 length: 15 residues. Germline trimming cut 5 bases from V and 8 bases from J; bases unmatched to any gene: 11. CDR3 sequence (DNA): TGTGCCAGTAGTCGATTGGGACAGGGGTTAAAGGGCTACACCTTC. Protein sequence: CASSRLGQGLKGYTF.

V usage is TRBV14 and J usage is TRBJ1-2; 8 nucleotides match TRBD1. This CDR3 is 15 amino acids long. CDR1 SGHDN and CDR2 FVKESK come from the germline V gene. The V gene end was trimmed by 0 bases and the J gene end by 7 bases; junction bases not matched to a gene: 7. DNA for the CDR3: TGTGCCAGCAGCCAAGAGGTCAGGGGGCTCTCTGGCTACACCTTC. Protein product: CASSQEVRGLSGYTF.

A note on this clone: Other DNA sequences in this specimen translate into the identical CDR3. This chain links TRBV12-3 or TRBV12-4 with TRBJ1-2; D is undetermined. V lost 0 bases, J lost 5 bases, and 4 bases lay in between. This CDR3 has 12 residues. The CDR3 here is CASSLAPYGYTF. CDR3 sequence (DNA): TGTGCCAGCAGTTTAGCCCCGTATGGCTACACCTTC.

This clone has a single count. V gene TRBV28 combines with J gene TRBJ1-2; no firm D call. V was cut by 6 bases and J by 6 bases, with 14 bases left in between. This CDR3 contains 13 residues. Germline CDR1 is MDHEN and CDR2 is SYDVKM. CDR3 sequence reads: CASSPTKRDGYTF. In DNA form, the CDR3 reads TGTGCCAGCAGCCCGACTAAGAGAGATGGCTACACCTTC.

The gene calls are TRBV2 and TRBJ1-1; TRBD1 agrees at 7 bases. Germline V gene lookup returns CDR1 SNHLY and CDR2 FYNNEI. The length of the CDR3 is 14 residues. Unmatched junction bases numbered 11, after V lost 6 bases and J lost 7 bases. CDR3: CASSPMAAGGEAFF. Written as DNA, the CDR3 is TGTGCCAGCAGCCCAATGGCGGCAGGGGGTGAAGCTTTCTTT. The full variable domain, completed using reference TRBV2 and TRBJ1-1, is EPEVTQTPSHQVTQMGQEVILRCVPISNHLYFYWYRQILGQKVEFLVSFYNNEISEKSEIFDDQFSVERPDGSNFTLKIRSTKLEDSAMYFCASSPMAAGGEAFFGQGTRLTVV.

The chain links TRBV18 to TRBJ1-4, with 12 positions matching TRBD1. The junction had 1 base not matched to a gene; V was cut back by 3 bases and J by 8 bases. This CDR3 is built from 14 residues. The germline gives CDR1 KGHSH, CDR2 LQKENI. CDR3 in DNA: TGTGCCAGCTCACCTGGGACAGGGGGCGAAAAACTGTTTTTT. Protein: CASSPGTGGEKLFF.

This chain connects TRBV7-2 to TRBJ2-5, with TRBD2 as a possible D gene (7 bases). This CDR3 region has 15 residues. Germline V gene data show CDR1 as SGHTA and CDR2 as FQGNSA. V was trimmed by 4 bases and J by 1 base, leaving 13 bases between them. As DNA, the CDR3 is TGTGCCAGCAGCTGGGCGGGGGCGGGCCAAGAGACCCAGTACTTC. Encoded protein: CASSWAGAGQETQYF.